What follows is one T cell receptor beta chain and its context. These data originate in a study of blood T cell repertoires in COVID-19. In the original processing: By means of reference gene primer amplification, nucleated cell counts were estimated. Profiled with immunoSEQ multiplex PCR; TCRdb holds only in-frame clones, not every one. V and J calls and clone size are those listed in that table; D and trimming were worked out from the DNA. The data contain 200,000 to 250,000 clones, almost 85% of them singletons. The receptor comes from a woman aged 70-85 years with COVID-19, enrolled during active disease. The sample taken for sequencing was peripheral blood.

As DNA, the CDR3 is TGTGCCAGCAGTTACTTTCCAGGACAGGGGGCTACTGAAGCTTTCTTT. It is translated as CASSYFPGQGATEAFF. The chain employs TRBV6-5 and TRBJ1-1; 11 bases are a match to TRBD1. V lost 1 base and J lost 5; bases outside the gene matches: 6. The CDR3 consists of 16 residues. The V gene's germline CDR1 is MNHEY and CDR2 SVGAGI.